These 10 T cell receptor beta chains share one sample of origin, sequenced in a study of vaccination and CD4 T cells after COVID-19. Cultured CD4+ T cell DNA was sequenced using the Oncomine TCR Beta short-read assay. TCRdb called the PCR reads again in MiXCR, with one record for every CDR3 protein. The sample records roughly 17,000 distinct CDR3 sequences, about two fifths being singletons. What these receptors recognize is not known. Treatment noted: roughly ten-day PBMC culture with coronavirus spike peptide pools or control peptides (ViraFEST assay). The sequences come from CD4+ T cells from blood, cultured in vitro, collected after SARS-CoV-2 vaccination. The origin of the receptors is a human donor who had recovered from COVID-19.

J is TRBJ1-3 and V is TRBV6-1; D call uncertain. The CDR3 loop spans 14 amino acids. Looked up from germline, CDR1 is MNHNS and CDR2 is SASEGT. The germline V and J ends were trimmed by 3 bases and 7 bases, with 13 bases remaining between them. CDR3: CASSETWVDNTIYF. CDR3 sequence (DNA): TGTGCCAGCAGTGAGACATGGGTGGACAACACCATATATTTT.

CDR3 bases: TGTGCCAGCAGCGGACACACTGAAGCTTTCTTT. Encoded protein: CASSGHTEAFF. The chain joins TRBV11-2 to TRBJ1-1, with D unclear. Germline V gene data show CDR1 as SGHAT and CDR2 as FQNNGV. This CDR3 is built from 11 residues. The germline V and J ends were trimmed by 5 bases and 3 bases, with 4 bases remaining between them.

The CDR3 DNA sequence: TGTGCCTGGAGTCCCCGCTTCGAGCAGTACTTC. Protein sequence: CAWSPRFEQYF. The gene calls are TRBV30 and TRBJ2-7; D gene unclear. Germline V gene sequence: CDR1 GTSNPN, CDR2 SVGIG (reference sequence). V was trimmed by 2 bases and J by 6 bases, leaving 8 bases between them. CDR3 size: 11 residues. Looking up the rest from reference TRBV30 and TRBJ2-7 gives the full variable domain: SQTIHQWPATLVQPVGSPLSLECTVEGTSNPNLYWYRQAAGRGLQLLFYSVGIGQISSEVPQNLSASRPQDRQFILSSKKLLLSDSGFYLCAWSPRFEQYFGPGTRLTVT.

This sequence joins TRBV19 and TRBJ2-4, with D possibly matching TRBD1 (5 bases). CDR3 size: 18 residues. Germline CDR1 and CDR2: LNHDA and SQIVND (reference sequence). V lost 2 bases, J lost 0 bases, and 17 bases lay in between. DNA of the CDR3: TGTGCCAGTAGTATACCCCTAAGACAGTCACTAGCCAAAAACATTCAGTACTTC. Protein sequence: CASSIPLRQSLAKNIQYF.

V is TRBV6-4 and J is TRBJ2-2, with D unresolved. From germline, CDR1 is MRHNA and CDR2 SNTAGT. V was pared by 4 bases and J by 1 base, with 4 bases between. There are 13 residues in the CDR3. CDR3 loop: CASSGGNTGELFF. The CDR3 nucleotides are TGTGCCAGCAGTGGGGGGAACACCGGGGAGCTGTTTTTT.

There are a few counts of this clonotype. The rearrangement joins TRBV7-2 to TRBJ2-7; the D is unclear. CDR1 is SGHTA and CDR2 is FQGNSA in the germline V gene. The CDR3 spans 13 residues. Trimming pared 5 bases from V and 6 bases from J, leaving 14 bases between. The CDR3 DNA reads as TGTGCCAGCAGCCCTACGACCGTCGGCGAGCAGTACTTC. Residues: CASSPTTVGEQYF.

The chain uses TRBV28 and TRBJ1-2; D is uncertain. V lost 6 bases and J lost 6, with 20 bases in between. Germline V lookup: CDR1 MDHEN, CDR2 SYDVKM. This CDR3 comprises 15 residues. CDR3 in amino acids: CASRRRRAGVNGYTF. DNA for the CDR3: TGTGCCAGCAGGCGACGACGGGCCGGGGTGAATGGCTACACCTTC.

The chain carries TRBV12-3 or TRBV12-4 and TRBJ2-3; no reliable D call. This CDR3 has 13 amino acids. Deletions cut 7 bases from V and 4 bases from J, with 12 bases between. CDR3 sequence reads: CASTSQVADTQYF. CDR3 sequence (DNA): TGTGCCAGCACCTCCCAAGTTGCAGATACGCAGTATTTT.

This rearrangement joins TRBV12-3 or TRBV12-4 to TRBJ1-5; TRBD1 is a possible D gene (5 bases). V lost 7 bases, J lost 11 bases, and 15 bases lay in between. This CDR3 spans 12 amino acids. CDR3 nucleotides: TGTGCCAGCACTAGGGGCGAGCAGTCCCAGCATTTT. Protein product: CASTRGEQSQHF.

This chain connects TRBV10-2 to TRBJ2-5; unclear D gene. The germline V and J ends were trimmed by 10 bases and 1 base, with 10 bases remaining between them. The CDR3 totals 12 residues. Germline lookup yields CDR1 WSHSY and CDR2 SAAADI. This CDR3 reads CATADAQETQYF. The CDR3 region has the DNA TGCGCCACCGCGGACGCCCAAGAGACCCAGTACTTC.